This T cell receptor beta chain stems from a study of blood T cells in healthy people across ages. The authors ran a second PCR of 7 to 11 cycles using a sample-barcoded 5' primer and a J-beta primer mix. TCRdb independently ran MiXCR on the 5' RACE reads; one entry per CDR3 protein. Among about 930,000 distinct CDR3 sequences, just under 30% were seen once, and the ten largest hold 10% to 13%. With V trimmed by 4 bases and J by 0 bases, 9 bases remained unmatched. The length of the CDR3 is 18 residues. Germline V gene data show CDR1 as MDHEN and CDR2 as SYDVKM. Healthy Caucasian individuals from Russia aged about 6 to 95 were enrolled as donors. Donors each provided 8 to 10 milliliters of peripheral blood. These sequences were also reported in another study, on T cells of mothers and their children.

The TCR sequence derives from a middle-aged woman in good health. The material sequenced was blood. The rearrangement uses TRBV28 and TRBJ2-6, with TRBD1 matching 7 bases. Here the CDR3 DNA reads TGTGCCAGCAGTTCCGGACAGGAGTTGCCCTCTGGGGCCAACGTCCTGACTTTC. Protein: CASSSGQELPSGANVLTF.